This is a list of T cell receptor beta chains from one sample in a study of OX40 agonist ivuxolimab in advanced cancers. Repertoires were generated with immunoSEQ multiplex PCR, while TCRdb's copy carries only in-frame clones and drops some. The sample yields nearly 80,000 clones, roughly 94% seen once. Source: CD4+ or CD8+ T cells sorted from blood, taken in a trial of the OX40 agonist ivuxolimab. The receptors were sampled from an adult with an advanced solid tumor such as melanoma, head and neck, liver or kidney cancer. The CDR3 runs from the conserved cysteine through the conserved F or W. Fields, in order: D gene, V gene, J gene, clone size, CDR3 DNA, CDR3 protein. A D gene is named only where the DNA matches it firmly. Clone size is not always given. Where it is, it says once, few, many or a class for expanded clones.

.	TRBV11-2	TRBJ2-2	.	TGTGCCAGCACCCCGCCAAGGGGAGAGTTGGGCGGGGAGCTGTTTTTT	CASTPPRGELGGELFF
TRBD1	TRBV7-9	TRBJ2-7	.	TGTGCCAGCAGAACGGGACAGGGAGACTACGAGCAGTACTTC	CASRTGQGDYEQYF
TRBD1	TRBV4-2	TRBJ1-5	.	TGTGCCAGCGCGCCTAGACAGGGTAATCAGCCCCAGCATTTT	CASAPRQGNQPQHF
.	TRBV6-1	TRBJ2-5	.	TGTGCCAGCAGTGAAATCCTGGCAACGCAGGAGACCCAGTACTTC	CASSEILATQETQYF
TRBD1	TRBV7-8	TRBJ2-1	.	TGTGCCAGCAGCTTAGCGGACAGGGGCGATGAGCAGTTCTTC	CASSLADRGDEQFF
.	TRBV4-1	TRBJ2-2	.	TGCGCCAGCAGCCCGTCCCCCACCGGGGAGCTGTTTTTT	CASSPSPTGELFF
.	TRBV5-4	TRBJ2-7	.	TGTGCCAGCAGCTTGTCCGAAGACTACGAGCAGTACTTC	CASSLSEDYEQYF
.	TRBV4-2	TRBJ2-1	.	TGTGCCAGCAGCCAAGGGGGGCGACCCGAGCAGTTCTTC	CASSQGGRPEQFF
.	TRBV7-8	TRBJ1-5	.	TGTGCCAGCAGCTTCGGGGACGGCAATCAACCCCAGCATTTT	CASSFGDGNQPQHF
TRBD1	TRBV2	TRBJ2-7	.	TGTGCCAGTTGGACAGGGGAAACCCACGAGCAGTACTTC	CASWTGETHEQYF
TRBD2	TRBV27	TRBJ2-7	once	TGTGCCAGCAGTGGTGGGGGGGCCTACGAGCAGTACTTC	CASSGGGAYEQYF
.	TRBV20-1	TRBJ1-1	.	TGCAGTGTCCCGGGTGGGGACCGTGCTTTCTTT	CSVPGGDRAFF
.	TRBV27	TRBJ2-1	.	TGTGCCAGCAGTCCCGAGGACCATCTATACAATGAGCAGTTCTTC	CASSPEDHLYNEQFF
TRBD1	TRBV4-1	TRBJ2-3	.	TGCGCCAGCAGCCACGGGACAGTCAAAACAGATACGCAGTATTTT	CASSHGTVKTDTQYF
.	TRBV5-6	TRBJ2-7	.	TGTGCCAGCAGCTCGAATTGGGACACTTCCTACGAGCAGTACTTC	CASSSNWDTSYEQYF
TRBD1	TRBV5-6	TRBJ1-1	.	TGTGCCAGCAGCTTGTGGGCAGGGGGAGGGTACACTGAAGCTTTCTTT	CASSLWAGGGYTEAFF
TRBD1	TRBV27	TRBJ1-1	.	TGTGCCAGCAGTACCTCCCCGGGACAGGTTGAAGCTTTCTTT	CASSTSPGQVEAFF
TRBD1	TRBV6-5	TRBJ1-5	once	TGTGCCAGCAGTCTGTACAGGGGGCCTCAGCCCCAGCATTTT	CASSLYRGPQPQHF
TRBD1	TRBV27	TRBJ2-1	.	TGTGCCAGCAGTTTTCCGACAGGGGGCCACAATGAGCAGTTCTTC	CASSFPTGGHNEQFF
TRBD1	TRBV5-1	TRBJ2-7	.	TGCGCCAGCAGTTGGGACAGGGATTTCGAGCAGTACTTC	CASSWDRDFEQYF
TRBD1	TRBV4-1	TRBJ1-5	few	TGCGCCAGCAGCCTTACAGGGGGGAGGGCCCAGCATTTT	CASSLTGGRAQHF
TRBD1	TRBV25-1	TRBJ1-5	.	TGTGCCAGCAGTGGGGGGACAGATAGCAATCAGCCCCAGCATTTT	CASSGGTDSNQPQHF
TRBD1	TRBV5-8	TRBJ2-3	.	TGTGCCAGCAGCTCAGGACAGGGCGCAGATACGCAGTATTTT	CASSSGQGADTQYF
.	TRBV5-6	TRBJ2-2	.	TGTGCCAGCAGCCAGGGAACCACCGGGGAGCTGTTTTTT	CASSQGTTGELFF